The 11 T cell receptor beta chains below come from one sample, sequenced in a study of blood T cell repertoires in COVID-19. Method: immunoSEQ multiplex PCR; TCRdb's copy keeps in-frame clones and lacks some. The sample has around 100,000 clones, 87% seen once. The sample consisted of peripheral blood. These receptors all come from a man aged 50 to 60 in a cohort sampled during active COVID-19.

In its sample, this clone was seen once. The chain couples TRBV7-6 to TRBJ1-1, with TRBD1 identical over 7 bases. After removal of 1 base from V and 2 bases from J, the junction contained 4 bases not matched to a gene. This CDR3 has 15 amino acids. Germline-derived CDR1 and CDR2 are SGHVS and FNYEAQ. As DNA, the CDR3 is TGTGCCAGCAGCTTAGGGGACAGCAGAAACACTGAAGCTTTCTTT. Translated: CASSLGDSRNTEAFF.

The chain joins TRBV28 to TRBJ2-1; 7 bases match TRBD2. The CDR3 is made up of 16 amino acids. Germline V gene lookup returns CDR1 MDHEN and CDR2 SYDVKM. The V and J ends lost 5 bases and 1 base, in that order; junction bases with no gene match: 8. CDR3: CASSPTGAGSYNEQFF. The CDR3 DNA is TGTGCCAGCAGTCCTACCGGAGCGGGGTCCTACAATGAGCAGTTCTTC.

The V call is TRBV7-9, the J call TRBJ2-1; TRBD1 aligns across 9 bases. With 1 base clipped from V and 6 bases from J, the junction kept 4 bases outside the gene matches. Per the germline V gene, CDR1 is SEHNR and CDR2 is FQNEAQ (reference sequence). The CDR3 has 15 residues. CDR3: CASSLGQGDGNEQFF. For the CDR3, the DNA is TGTGCCAGCAGCTTAGGACAGGGGGACGGCAATGAGCAGTTCTTC.

The chain is built from TRBV28 and TRBJ2-4; 7 nucleotides align to TRBD1. Germline CDR1 and CDR2: MDHEN and SYDVKM. The CDR3 runs to 16 residues. Trimming cost V 5 bases and J 0 bases; bases outside gene matches: 7. CDR3 amino acids: CASSEGQVLAKNIQYF. DNA of the CDR3: TGTGCCAGCAGTGAAGGACAGGTCCTAGCCAAAAACATTCAGTACTTC.

This chain connects TRBV6-5 to TRBJ2-3; no clear D. With 0 bases removed from V and 5 bases from J, the gap between germline ends came to 12 bases. The CDR3 is made up of 15 amino acids. Germline V gene data show CDR1 as MNHEY and CDR2 as SVGAGI. This CDR3 is CASSYSISPKDTQYF. As DNA, the CDR3 is TGTGCCAGCAGTTACTCGATTAGCCCGAAAGATACGCAGTATTTT.

J is TRBJ1-6 and V is TRBV7-9; D call uncertain. V lost 1 base, J lost 7 bases, and 14 bases lay in between. CDR3 length: 16 residues. The germline V gene has CDR1 SEHNR and CDR2 FQNEAQ (reference sequence). CDR3 sequence reads: CASSLERFGPNSPLHF. The CDR3 bases are TGTGCCAGCAGCTTAGAAAGATTTGGCCCCAATTCACCCCTCCACTTT.

This clone was seen only a few times. The chain joins TRBV3-1 (or the pseudogene TRBV3-2) to TRBJ1-2; TRBD1 matches 7 bases. The CDR3 has 14 amino acids. Germline CDR1 and CDR2: LGHDT and YNNKEL (reference sequence). V lost 2 bases and J lost 7; bases outside the gene matches: 7. CDR3 region: CASSQIRGKAGYTF. The CDR3, as DNA: TGTGCCAGCAGCCAAATCAGGGGGAAGGCTGGCTACACCTTC.

The rearrangement uses TRBV28 and TRBJ2-3; 7 nucleotides agree with TRBD2. V shed 3 bases and J 2 bases; nucleotides not matched to a gene: 5. The CDR3 is 15 residues long. Germline loops: CDR1 MDHEN, CDR2 SYDVKM. CDR3 in amino acids: CASSFTGTTTDTQYF. CDR3 DNA: TGTGCCAGCAGTTTTACCGGGACTACCACAGATACGCAGTATTTT.

This clone was seen a few times. The chain recombines TRBV18 with TRBJ1-5, with D perhaps matching TRBD1 (5 bases). CDR3 size: 14 residues. V lost 3 bases and J 6 bases, leaving 12 bases between the germline ends. From germline, CDR1 is KGHSH and CDR2 LQKENI. The CDR3 spells CASSPGGSGQPQHF. The CDR3 nucleotides read TGTGCCAGCTCACCTGGGGGGTCGGGTCAGCCCCAGCATTTT.

V usage is TRBV14 and J usage is TRBJ2-7, with 7 positions matching TRBD2. The trim removed 4 bases at V and 4 bases at J, leaving 10 bases unmatched. The CDR3 runs to 15 residues. Per germline, CDR1 SGHDN and CDR2 FVKESK. The CDR3 nucleotides are TGTGCCAGCAGCCGCGGACTAGTTGGGTTTTACGAGCAGTACTTC. Residues: CASSRGLVGFYEQYF.

J is TRBJ2-3 and V is TRBV5-1; the match to TRBD2 covers 8 bases. V was clipped by 0 bases and J by 5 bases; unmatched bases: 2. The germline V gene has CDR1 SGHRS and CDR2 YFSETQ. The CDR3 runs to 14 residues. CDR3: CASSLAGGQDTQYF. Written as DNA, the CDR3 is TGCGCCAGCAGCTTGGCGGGGGGGCAAGATACGCAGTATTTT.